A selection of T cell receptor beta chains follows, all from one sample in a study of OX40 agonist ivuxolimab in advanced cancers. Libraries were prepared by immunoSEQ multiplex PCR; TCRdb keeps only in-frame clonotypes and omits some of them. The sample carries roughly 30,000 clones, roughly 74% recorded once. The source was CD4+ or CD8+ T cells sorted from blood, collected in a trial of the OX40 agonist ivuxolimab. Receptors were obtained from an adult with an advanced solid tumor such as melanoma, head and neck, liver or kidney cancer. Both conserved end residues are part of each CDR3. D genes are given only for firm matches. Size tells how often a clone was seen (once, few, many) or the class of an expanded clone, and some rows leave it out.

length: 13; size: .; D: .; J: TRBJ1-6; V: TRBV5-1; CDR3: CASNPGDNSPLHF; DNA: TGCGCCAGCAACCCCGGGGATAATTCACCCCTCCACTTT
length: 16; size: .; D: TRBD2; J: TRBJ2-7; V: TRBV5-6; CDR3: CASSSSGLVLPHEQYF; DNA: TGTGCCAGCAGCTCCTCCGGACTAGTACTGCCCCACGAGCAGTACTTC
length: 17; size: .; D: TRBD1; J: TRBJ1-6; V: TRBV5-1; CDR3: CASSDIQGEPYNSPLHF; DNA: TGCGCCAGCAGCGACATACAGGGGGAGCCTTATAATTCACCCCTCCACTTT
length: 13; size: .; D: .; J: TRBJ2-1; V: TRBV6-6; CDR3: CASSPGDGGEQFF; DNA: TGTGCCAGCAGCCCCGGGGACGGGGGTGAGCAGTTCTTC
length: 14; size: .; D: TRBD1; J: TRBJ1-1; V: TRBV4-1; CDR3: CASSHRTGVHWSFF; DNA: TGCGCCAGCAGCCATAGGACAGGGGTCCACTGGAGCTTCTTT
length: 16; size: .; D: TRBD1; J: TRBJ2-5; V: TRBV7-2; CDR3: CASSFKIDRVKETQYF; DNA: TGTGCCAGCAGCTTTAAAATCGACAGGGTGAAAGAGACCCAGTACTTC
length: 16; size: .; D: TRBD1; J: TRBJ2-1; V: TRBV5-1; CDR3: CASSLKGTGDYNEQFF; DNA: TGCGCCAGCAGCTTGAAGGGGACAGGGGACTACAATGAGCAGTTCTTC
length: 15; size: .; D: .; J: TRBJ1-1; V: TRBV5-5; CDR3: CASSWAPTDNTEAFF; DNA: TGTGCCAGCAGCTGGGCCCCGACAGACAACACTGAAGCTTTCTTT
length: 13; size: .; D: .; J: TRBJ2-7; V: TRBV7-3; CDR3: CASSLDGGYEQYF; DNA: TGTGCCAGCAGCTTAGACGGGGGATACGAGCAGTACTTC
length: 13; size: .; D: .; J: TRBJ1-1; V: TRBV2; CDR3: CASSEAGGTEAFF; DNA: TGTGCCAGCAGTGAAGCAGGGGGCACTGAAGCTTTCTTT
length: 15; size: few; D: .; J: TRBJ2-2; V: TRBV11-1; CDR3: CASSSRNKNTGELFF; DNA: TGTGCCAGCAGCTCGCGGAACAAGAACACCGGGGAGCTGTTTTTT
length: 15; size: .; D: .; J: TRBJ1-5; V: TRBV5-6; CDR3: CASSLATVSNQPQHF; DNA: TGTGCCAGCAGCTTGGCAACGGTGAGCAATCAGCCCCAGCATTTT
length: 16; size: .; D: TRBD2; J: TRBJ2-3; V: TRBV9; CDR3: CASSGRLAGRTDTQYF; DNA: TGTGCCAGCAGCGGAAGACTAGCGGGCCGCACAGATACGCAGTATTTT
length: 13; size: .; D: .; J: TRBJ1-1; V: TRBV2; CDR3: CASSGQLNTEAFF; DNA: TGTGCCAGCAGTGGACAGTTGAACACTGAAGCTTTCTTT
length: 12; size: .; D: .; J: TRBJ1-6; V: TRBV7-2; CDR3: CASSNKGSPLHF; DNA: TGTGCCAGCAGCAATAAGGGGTCACCCCTCCACTTT
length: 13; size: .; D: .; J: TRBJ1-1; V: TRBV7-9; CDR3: CASSLGGGDEAFF; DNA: TGTGCCAGCAGCTTAGGTGGGGGGGATGAAGCTTTCTTT
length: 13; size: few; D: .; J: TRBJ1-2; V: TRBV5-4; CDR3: CASSPRGWEGYTF; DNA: TGTGCCAGCAGCCCCAGGGGATGGGAGGGCTACACCTTC
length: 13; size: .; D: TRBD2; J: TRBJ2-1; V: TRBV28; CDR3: CASSPGGRGEQFF; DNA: TGTGCCAGCAGTCCGGGGGGGAGGGGCGAGCAGTTCTTC
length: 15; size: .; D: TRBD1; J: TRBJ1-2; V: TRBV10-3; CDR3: CTISDPGQGAHGYTF; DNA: TGTACCATCAGTGACCCGGGACAGGGGGCACATGGCTACACCTTC
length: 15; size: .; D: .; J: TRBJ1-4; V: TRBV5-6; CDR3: CASSLFGAIPRKLFF; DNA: TGTGCCAGCAGCTTGTTTGGCGCTATTCCCAGAAAACTGTTTTTT
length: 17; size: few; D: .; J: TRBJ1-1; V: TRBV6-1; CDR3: CASSEAGGWRVYTEAFF; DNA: TGTGCCAGCAGTGAAGCAGGAGGGTGGCGTGTGTACACTGAAGCTTTCTTT
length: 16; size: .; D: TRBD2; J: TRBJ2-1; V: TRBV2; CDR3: CASSEALAGGSNEQFF; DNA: TGTGCCAGCAGTGAAGCGCTTGCGGGGGGGTCCAATGAGCAGTTCTTC
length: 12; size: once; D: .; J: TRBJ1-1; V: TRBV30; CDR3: CAWDKGNTEAFF; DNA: TGTGCCTGGGATAAGGGGAACACTGAAGCTTTCTTT
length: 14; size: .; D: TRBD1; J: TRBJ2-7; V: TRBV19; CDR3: CASSRQGGPYEQYF; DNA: TGTGCCAGTAGTCGACAGGGGGGCCCCTACGAGCAGTACTTC
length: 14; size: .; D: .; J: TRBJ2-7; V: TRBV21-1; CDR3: CASSKGWAGSEQYF; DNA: TGTGCCAGCAGCAAGGGTTGGGCAGGGAGCGAGCAGTACTTC
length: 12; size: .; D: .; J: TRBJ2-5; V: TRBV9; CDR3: CIGGTGQETQYF; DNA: TGTATTGGGGGGACCGGCCAAGAGACCCAGTACTTC
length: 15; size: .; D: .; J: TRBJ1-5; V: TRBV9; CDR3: CASSVARDSNQPQHF; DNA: TGTGCCAGCAGCGTAGCCAGGGATAGCAATCAGCCCCAGCATTTT
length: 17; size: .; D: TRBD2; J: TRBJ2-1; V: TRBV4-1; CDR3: CASSLLPSGGARNEQFF; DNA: TGCGCCAGCAGCCTCCTTCCTAGCGGGGGGGCTCGGAATGAGCAGTTCTTC
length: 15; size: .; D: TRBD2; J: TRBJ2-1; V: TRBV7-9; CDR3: CASSAPRGVENEQFF; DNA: TGTGCCAGCAGCGCCCCTCGGGGGGTGGAGAATGAGCAGTTCTTC
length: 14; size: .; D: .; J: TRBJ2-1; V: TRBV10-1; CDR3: CASSESYQGNEQFF; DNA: TGCGCCAGCAGTGAGTCCTACCAGGGGAATGAGCAGTTCTTC
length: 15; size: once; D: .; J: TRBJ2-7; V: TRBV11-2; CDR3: CASSLGFQASYEQYF; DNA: TGTGCCAGCAGCTTAGGGTTTCAGGCCTCCTACGAGCAGTACTTC
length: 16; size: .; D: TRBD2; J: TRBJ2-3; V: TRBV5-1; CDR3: CASSLAATSVTDTQYF; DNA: TGCGCCAGCAGCTTGGCCGCGACTAGCGTAACAGATACGCAGTATTTT
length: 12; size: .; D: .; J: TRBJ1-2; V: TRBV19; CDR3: CASSSSGYGYTF; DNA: TGTGCCAGTAGTTCCTCAGGGTATGGCTACACCTTC
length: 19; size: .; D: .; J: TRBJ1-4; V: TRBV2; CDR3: CASSPSTPGRIATNEKLFF; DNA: TGTGCCAGCAGCCCATCCACACCAGGACGGATTGCAACTAATGAAAAACTGTTTTTT
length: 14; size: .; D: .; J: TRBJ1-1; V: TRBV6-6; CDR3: CASTATGKDTEAFF; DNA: TGTGCCAGCACTGCGACAGGTAAAGACACTGAAGCTTTCTTT
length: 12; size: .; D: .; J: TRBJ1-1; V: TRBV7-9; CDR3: CASSFGYTEAFF; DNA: TGTGCCAGCAGCTTCGGGTACACTGAAGCTTTCTTT
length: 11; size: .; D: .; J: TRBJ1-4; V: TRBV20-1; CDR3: CSGRRGEKLFF; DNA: TGCAGTGGACGGCGGGGGGAAAAACTGTTTTTT
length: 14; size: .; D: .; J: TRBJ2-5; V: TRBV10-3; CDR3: CAISAGPPLWTQYF; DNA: TGTGCCATCAGTGCCGGGCCCCCGTTGTGGACCCAGTACTTC
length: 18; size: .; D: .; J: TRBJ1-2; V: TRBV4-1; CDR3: CASSQDSSQSGVRGGYTF; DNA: TGCGCCAGCAGCCAAGATTCCTCCCAATCAGGGGTAAGGGGAGGCTACACCTTC
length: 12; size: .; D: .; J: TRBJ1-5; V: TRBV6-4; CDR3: CASSASDQPQHF; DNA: TGTGCCAGCAGTGCCTCTGACCAGCCCCAGCATTTT
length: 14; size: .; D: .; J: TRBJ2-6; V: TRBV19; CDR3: CASSIGSGANVLTF; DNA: TGTGCCAGTAGTATCGGCTCTGGGGCCAACGTCCTGACTTTC
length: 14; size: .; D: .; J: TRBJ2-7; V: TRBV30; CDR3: CAWSVPAGTYEQYF; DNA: TGTGCCTGGAGTGTTCCTGCGGGTACCTACGAGCAGTACTTC
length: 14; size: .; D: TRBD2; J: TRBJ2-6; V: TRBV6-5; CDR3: CASRGGAGANVLTF; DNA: TGTGCCAGCAGGGGGGGGGCTGGGGCCAACGTCCTGACTTTC
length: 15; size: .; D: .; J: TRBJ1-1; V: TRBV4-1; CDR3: CASCETRGGNTEAFF; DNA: TGCGCCAGCTGCGAGACTCGAGGCGGGAACACTGAAGCTTTCTTT
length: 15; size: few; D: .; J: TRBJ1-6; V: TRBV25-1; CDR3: CASSNPGRKNSPLHF; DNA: TGTGCCAGCAGTAACCCGGGGCGGAAGAATTCACCCCTCCACTTT
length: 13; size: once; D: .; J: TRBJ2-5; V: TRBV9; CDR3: CASSVSQQETQYF; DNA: TGTGCCAGCAGCGTATCCCAGCAAGAGACCCAGTACTTC
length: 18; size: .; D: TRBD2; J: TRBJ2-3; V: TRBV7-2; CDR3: CASSLLALSGGLTNTQYF; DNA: TGTGCCAGCAGCCTCCTGGCCCTAAGCGGGGGCCTCACGAATACGCAGTATTTT
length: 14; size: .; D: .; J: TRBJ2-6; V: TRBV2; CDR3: CASRGTSGANVLTF; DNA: TGTGCCAGCAGAGGGACATCTGGGGCCAACGTCCTGACTTTC
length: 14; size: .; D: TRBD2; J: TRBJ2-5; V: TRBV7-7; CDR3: CASSSSGVQETQYF; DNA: TGTGCCAGCAGTTCTAGCGGGGTCCAAGAGACCCAGTACTTC
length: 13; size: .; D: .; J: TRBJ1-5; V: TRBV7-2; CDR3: CASSLGLNQPQHF; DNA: TGTGCCAGCAGCTTAGGACTTAATCAGCCCCAGCATTTT
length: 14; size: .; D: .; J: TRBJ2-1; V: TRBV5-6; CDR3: CASSFGTSNNEQFF; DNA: TGTGCCAGCAGCTTCGGGACTTCAAACAATGAGCAGTTCTTC
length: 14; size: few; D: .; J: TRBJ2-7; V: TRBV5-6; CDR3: CASSLGGDTYEQYF; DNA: TGTGCCAGCAGCTTGGGTGGGGACACCTACGAGCAGTACTTC
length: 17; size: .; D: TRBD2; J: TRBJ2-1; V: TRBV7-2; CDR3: CASSLVPSGGSGGEQFF; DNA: TGTGCCAGCAGCTTAGTCCCTAGCGGGGGGTCCGGTGGTGAGCAGTTCTTC
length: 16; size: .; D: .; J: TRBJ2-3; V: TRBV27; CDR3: CASRRLTGSQLNTQYF; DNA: TGTGCCAGCAGGCGCCTGACTGGATCTCAACTTAATACGCAGTATTTT
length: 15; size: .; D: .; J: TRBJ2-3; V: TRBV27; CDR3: CASSLQGSSTDTQYF; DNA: TGTGCCAGCAGTCTACAGGGATCTAGCACAGATACGCAGTATTTT